This TCR beta chain stems from a study of blood T cell repertoires in COVID-19 (dated by TCRdb to 2018 to 2020). Study-level background: The collaborator samples originated in the United States, Italy and Spain and spanned the acute and convalescent phases of COVID-19. The samples were drawn from the first 160 participants of the ongoing ImmuneRACE study and from over 950 subjects provided by 6 global collaborators. HLA class I and class II types, where available, came from metadata supplied by the sample provider rather than from assay-based typing. The prospective study material was composed of cDNA or gDNA derived from T cells, B-cell-depleted T cells, or PBMCs. Deeply sampled blood TCRbeta repertoires from subjects exposed to, actively infected with, or recovered from COVID-19 were included in the dataset. A de-identified subject ID, COVID-19 status, age in years and sex were almost always included in the sample metadata. The repertoires were released in a freely available public database meant as a resource for research on the immune response to SARS-CoV-2. Summary of the overall study and its limitations: The quantity of clinical and demographic metadata differed by source and by participant and was supplied without curation.

The CDR3 has 15 amino acids, counting the end cysteine and phenylalanine. The DNA shown is the 45-base CDR3, in frame from base 1. The germline V gene encodes CDR1 SEHNR and CDR2 FQNEAQ (reference sequence). Germline trimming: 1 base from V, 5 bases from J; junction bases outside gene matches: 7. The immunoSEQ Assay, a bias-controlled multiplex PCR, was used to amplify TCRbeta CDR3 regions from genomic DNA. For the original study's pipeline: The number of nucleated cells in each sample was estimated by amplification of reference gene primers within the assay. To quantify the absolute abundance of each unique TCRbeta CDR3 rearrangement, sequence reads were collapsed and filtered. Productive Simpson clonality was computed per sample as the square root of Simpson's diversity index over productive rearrangements. Sourced from immuneACCESS, this table was stored by TCRdb with only in-frame sequences that have V and J called. A share of the clones is absent; for the studies checked, an unresolved V gene accounts for under half, and the remainder has no known explanation. The V and J calls and clone size come from that table; D and trimming were worked out from the DNA. The sample table holds about 33,000 clones, of which approximately 72% were seen once. The ten largest make up about 35% of the sample.

The collaborating institutions used their own protocols to collect whole blood in K2EDTA tubes. Collaborator samples were shipped for TCRbeta analysis as frozen whole blood, isolated PBMCs, or DNA extracted from either sample type. Of note for this clone: The antigen it binds to is not known. No much larger clone exists at a distance of one base, and base qualities are not known.

Specimen: peripheral blood. Here the chain combines TRBV7-9 and TRBJ2-5; 7 bases in the junction line up with TRBD2. The TCR was taken from a man older than 75 with acute or convalescent COVID-19. The nucleotide sequence reads as follows: TGTGCCAGCAGCTTAGTTGGCGGGGGTCACGAGACCCAGTACTTC. Its product reads: CASSLVGGGHETQYF.